This T cell receptor (beta chain) was sequenced in a study of cytomegalovirus exposure and HLA in healthy donors. Unrecorded immune exposure was likely among donors, who were nominally healthy when sampled. Trimming took 6 bases from V and 6 from J; bases not matched to a gene: 6. CDR3 length: 15 amino acids. The germline gives CDR1 MDHEN, CDR2 SYDVKM. As for this clone: Its cognate antigen is unknown.

Primers included in the PCR were 60 Vbeta and 13 Jbeta primers. The table came from immunoSEQ multiplex PCR; TCRdb's copy has only in-frame clones and leaves some out. The top ten hold roughly 1.6% of the sample, which has approximately 160,000 clones, about four fifths seen once. The study's findings and limits: Later analysis identified a missense DCLRE1C variant that was linked to TCR beta V- and J-gene trimming.

This clonotype was sampled from a girl between 10 and 17 years old in good health and CMV-seropositive. V is TRBV28 and J is TRBJ2-3, with 13 bases matching TRBD2. The sequenced material came from PBMCs. CDR3 nucleotides: TGTGCCAGCAGCTCACTAGCGGGGGGGAGCGATACGCAGTATTTT. Its translation is CASSSLAGGSDTQYF.